What follows are 27 T cell receptor beta chains derived from one specimen sequenced in a study of identical twins. MiXCR, applied by TCRdb to the 5' RACE reads, yields one record per CDR3 protein. The profile covers fewer than 250,000 distinct CDR3 sequences, with around 10% appearing a single time and around 5.1% taken by the ten largest. The specimen sequenced was memory (CD45RO+) T cells sorted from blood. The receptors shown here come from a woman under 30 in good health.

Note on this clonotype: An end of the junction does not agree with germline; a read error may underlie this. The chain is built from TRBV5-6 and TRBJ2-2; D unresolved. CDR1 is SGHDT, CDR2 YYEEEE, per germline. The CDR3 length is 13 residues. CDR3 nucleotide sequence: TGTGCCATCAGCCCCGTGGTCACCGGGGAGCTGTTTTTT. Its translation: CAISPVVTGELFF.

The rearrangement joins TRBV27 to TRBJ2-5; 7 bases fit TRBD2. J was trimmed by 2 bases and V by 4 bases; bases with no gene match: 7. Germline values: CDR1 MNHEY, CDR2 SMNVEV (reference sequence). The CDR3 contains 15 residues. CDR3 region: CASSSWIAGQETQYF. The CDR3 DNA reads TGTGCCAGCAGTTCCTGGATAGCGGGTCAAGAGACCCAGTACTTC.

This chain uses TRBV3-1 with TRBJ1-2; TRBD1 matches at 8 bases. In germline, CDR1 is LGHDT, CDR2 YNNKEL (reference sequence). The CDR3 consists of 15 residues. With V trimmed by 2 bases and J by 4 bases, 6 bases remained unmatched. The CDR3 DNA sequence: TGTGCCAGCAGCCAATGGACAGGGTTCGGCTATGGCTACACCTTC. This translates into CASSQWTGFGYGYTF. Looking up the rest from reference TRBV3-1 and TRBJ1-2 gives the full variable domain: DTAVSQTPKYLVTQMGNDKSIKCEQNLGHDTMYWYKQDSKKFLKIMFSYNNKELIINETVPNRFSPKSPDKAHLNLHINSLELGDSAVYFCASSQWTGFGYGYTFGSGTRLTVV.

The sample holds a few counts of this clonotype. The rearrangement uses TRBV20-1 and TRBJ2-3; the D gene is possibly TRBD2 (5 bases). Germline values: CDR1 DFQATT, CDR2 SNEGSKA (reference sequence). Trimming stripped 0 bases from V and 5 bases from J, with 18 bases between. The CDR3 is made up of 16 amino acids. The CDR3 loop is CSARDPLLGERDTQYF. The CDR3 nucleotides are TGCAGTGCTAGAGACCCGTTGTTGGGAGAAAGAGATACGCAGTATTTT.

The sample holds many counts of this clonotype. This chain uses TRBV6-2 or TRBV6-3 with TRBJ2-7; D possibly corresponds to TRBD1 (6 bases). CDR1 is MNHEY, CDR2 SVGEGT, per germline. The CDR3 consists of 16 residues. The V end lost 1 base, the J end lost 3 bases, and 16 bases lay between the germline ends. Here the CDR3 DNA reads TGTGCCAGCAGTTACTTAAACAGGGAAGGGATCTACGAGCAGTACTTC. Translating gives CASSYLNREGIYEQYF.

This clonotype was counted many times. CDR3 residues: CSADDQVYEQYF. DNA of the CDR3: TGCAGTGCAGACGACCAAGTTTACGAGCAGTACTTC. The rearrangement joins TRBV20-1 to TRBJ2-7; D is unclear. Trimming shortened V by 6 bases and J by 4 bases, and 13 bases separated the two germline ends. CDR1 is DFQATT and CDR2 is SNEGSKA in the germline V gene (reference sequence). This CDR3 comprises 12 residues.

The rearrangement links TRBV7-9 to TRBJ1-2, with TRBD1 as a possible D gene (5 bases). CDR1 is SEHNR and CDR2 is FQNEAQ in the germline V gene (reference sequence). CDR3 size: 16 residues. Trimming left V 1 base short and J 3 bases short, with 15 bases between. The CDR3 loop is CASSLVGDRKDYGYTF. The CDR3 region has the DNA TGTGCCAGCAGCTTAGTGGGGGACCGCAAGGACTATGGCTACACCTTC.

J is TRBJ2-1 and V is TRBV15; 7 bases line up with TRBD2. CDR3 length: 17 residues. V was clipped by 0 bases and J by 4 bases; unmatched bases: 9. Germline V lookup: CDR1 LNHNV, CDR2 YYDKDF (reference sequence). This CDR3 is CATSRDTPSSGYNEQFF. DNA for the CDR3: TGTGCCACCAGCAGAGATACGCCGTCTAGCGGATACAATGAGCAGTTCTTC.

The chain couples TRBV4-3 to TRBJ2-1; D perhaps matches TRBD2 (7 bases). V lost 3 bases and J 3 bases, leaving 18 bases between the germline ends. Germline CDR1 reads LGHNA; CDR2 reads YSLEER. The CDR3 totals 17 residues. CDR3 DNA sequence: TGCGCCAGCAGCCAGAATGGGGGGAGGGGGATCTACAATGAGCAGTTCTTC. Protein sequence: CASSQNGGRGIYNEQFF.

The chain links TRBV5-1 to TRBJ2-3; 8 bases fit TRBD2. Germline V CDR1 and CDR2: SGHRS, YFSETQ. This CDR3 is built from 16 residues. V shed 4 bases, J shed 0 bases, and the junction held 7 bases outside the gene matches. This CDR3 is CASSPYTSGSTDTQYF. The CDR3 DNA sequence: TGCGCCAGCAGCCCTTATACTAGCGGAAGCACAGATACGCAGTATTTT.

The table lists this clonotype with a few counts. The chain couples TRBV12-3 or TRBV12-4 to TRBJ2-2; D is possibly TRBD1 (6 bases). CDR3 length equals 14 residues. The V and J ends lost 2 bases and 4 bases respectively, with 8 bases between them. CDR3 nucleotides: TGTGCCAGCAGTTTATTACAGGGCACCGGGGAGCTGTTTTTT. Translation gives CASSLLQGTGELFF.

This clonotype was recorded at least ten times. The chain carries TRBV6-4 and TRBJ2-7; D is perhaps TRBD1 (5 bases). Deletions cut 6 bases from V and 2 bases from J, with 11 bases between. CDR3 size: 13 residues. Germline lookup yields CDR1 MRHNA and CDR2 SNTAGT. The CDR3 sequence: CASRGRVPYEQYF. As DNA, the CDR3 is TGTGCCAGCAGAGGCAGGGTGCCCTACGAGCAGTACTTC.

The sample holds a few counts of this clonotype. The chain recombines TRBV6-1 with TRBJ1-1; TRBD1 is a possible D gene (6 bases). This CDR3 has 13 residues. V was shortened by 8 bases and J by 0 bases, with 10 bases between the two germline ends. The germline gives CDR1 MNHNS, CDR2 SASEGT. The CDR3 reads CASQGWVNTEAFF. CDR3 DNA: TGTGCCAGCCAGGGGTGGGTGAACACTGAAGCTTTCTTT.

This clonotype has ten or more counts. V and J are TRBV12-3 or TRBV12-4 and TRBJ1-1; the match to TRBD1 covers 8 bases. Unmatched junction bases numbered 4, after V lost 6 bases and J lost 4 bases. The CDR3 sequence is 13 residues long. CDR3 bases: TGTGCCAGCAGAGGACAGGGCTTCACTGAAGCTTTCTTT. Translating it yields CASRGQGFTEAFF.

There are a few counts of this clonotype. The V call is TRBV12-3 or TRBV12-4, the J call TRBJ1-1; D gene ambiguous. This CDR3 is 11 amino acids long. V was clipped by 3 bases and J by 5 bases, with 4 bases between them. CDR3 coding DNA: TGTGCCAGCAGTTTTGGAACTGAAGCTTTCTTT. This encodes CASSFGTEAFF.

This clonotype appeared many times. The chain uses TRBV12-3 or TRBV12-4 and TRBJ1-5; TRBD1 might be the D (6 bases). Trimming removed 3 bases at V and 4 bases at J, with 7 bases between. The CDR3 is made up of 13 amino acids. The CDR3 protein is CASSFQGNQPQHF. The CDR3 DNA reads TGTGCCAGCAGTTTTCAGGGGAATCAGCCCCAGCATTTT.

In its sample, this clonotype was seen a few times. The chain joins TRBV27 to TRBJ2-1, with 7 bases identical to TRBD1. In germline, CDR1 is MNHEY, CDR2 SMNVEV (reference sequence). Unmatched junction bases numbered 10, after V lost 2 bases and J lost 12 bases. The CDR3 runs to 14 residues. CDR3 bases: TGTGCCAGCAGTTTAGATAGGGACAGAGCCTCGCAGTTCTTC. Translating it yields CASSLDRDRASQFF.

This clonotype was picked up a small number of times. For the CDR3, the DNA is TGTGCCAGCAGCTTAGTTAAGCGGGTCAGGGGGGATCCTAGAAACATTCAGTACTTC. It specifies CASSLVKRVRGDPRNIQYF. The V gene is TRBV11-2, the J gene TRBJ2-4, with a tentative D call TRBD1 (7 bases). The V gene's germline CDR1 is SGHAT and CDR2 FQNNGV. CDR3 size: 19 residues. V was clipped by 1 base and J by 6 bases, with 25 bases between them.

J is TRBJ2-3 and V is TRBV20-1; TRBD2 aligns across 12 bases. The length of the CDR3 is 16 residues. J lost 0 bases, V lost 1 base, and 2 bases had no gene match. Germline CDR1 and CDR2: DFQATT and SNEGSKA (reference sequence). The CDR3 region is CSARVLAGGSTDTQYF. Here the CDR3 DNA reads TGCAGTGCTAGAGTGCTAGCGGGAGGGAGCACAGATACGCAGTATTTT.

This clonotype was picked up many times. CDR3 residues: CASSPPHEQYF. For the CDR3, the DNA is TGTGCCAGCAGCCCCCCGCACGAGCAGTACTTC. This chain connects TRBV21-1 to TRBJ2-7; the table assigns TRBD1, which was not confirmed against the DNA. TRBV21-1 is recorded as a pseudogene. This CDR3 is built from 11 residues.

This clonotype was counted a few times. The genes are TRBV7-9 and TRBJ2-2, with D perhaps given as TRBD1 or TRBD2 (6 bases each). The CDR3 runs to 14 residues. V was pared by 7 bases and J by 3 bases, with 12 bases between. Germline lookup yields CDR1 SEHNR and CDR2 FQNEAQ (reference sequence). In nucleotides, the CDR3 is TGTGCCAGCAAGTGGAGGGGGGACACCGGGGAGCTGTTTTTT. As protein: CASKWRGDTGELFF.

This clonotype was observed many times. The rearrangement joins TRBV6-1 to TRBJ2-7, with 12 bases fitting TRBD2. The CDR3 sequence is 15 residues long. Germline lookup yields CDR1 MNHNS and CDR2 SASEGT. The J segment lost 2 bases and the V segment lost 1 base, leaving 0 bases of the junction unmatched. The CDR3: CASSEGTSGTYEQYF. The CDR3 nucleotides are TGTGCCAGCAGTGAAGGGACTAGCGGGACCTACGAGCAGTACTTC.

The table lists this clonotype with a few counts. The germline gene is not matched at one end of the junction; a read error may be the cause. The chain links TRBV10-2 to TRBJ1-1; TRBD1 agrees at 7 bases. Germline loops: CDR1 WSHSY, CDR2 SAAADI. The CDR3 covers 14 residues. The CDR3 DNA sequence: TGCGCCAGCAAGGGTGTACAGGGGAGCACTGAATCTTTCTTT. Translation gives CASKGVQGSTESFF.

This clonotype turned up a few times. This chain uses TRBV20-1 with TRBJ2-1; 9 nucleotides match TRBD2. The CDR3 is made up of 14 amino acids. Trimming removed 3 bases from V and 12 bases from J; junction bases left unmatched: 12. The germline CDR1 and CDR2 sequences are DFQATT and SNEGSKA (reference sequence). CDR3 region: CSASRLADPGGQFF. CDR3 nucleotide sequence: TGCAGTGCTAGTAGACTAGCGGACCCCGGGGGGCAGTTCTTC.

This clonotype was observed a handful of times. The gene calls are TRBV7-9 and TRBJ2-1; the D is unclear. V lost 1 base and J lost 7, with 11 bases in between. CDR1 and CDR2 from the germline V gene are SEHNR and FQNEAQ (reference sequence). The CDR3 is 14 residues long. The CDR3 DNA is TGTGCCAGCAGCTTAGGAAGTAGCCGGAATGAGCAGTTCTTC. It codes for CASSLGSSRNEQFF.

This clonotype was seen a few times. The chain employs TRBV12-3 or TRBV12-4 and TRBJ1-1; D ambiguous. CDR3 length: 13 amino acids. V shed 5 bases and J shed 5 bases, with 12 bases lying between them. The CDR3 spells CASSVGIKTEAFF. The CDR3 nucleotides read TGTGCCAGCAGTGTCGGGATTAAGACTGAAGCTTTCTTT.

The V gene is TRBV5-6, the J gene TRBJ2-3; unclear D gene. CDR1 and CDR2 from the germline V gene are SGHDT and YYEEEE. This CDR3 has 14 residues. V was trimmed by 3 bases and J by 3 bases, leaving 11 bases between them. The CDR3 reads CASSSDPVTDTQYF. DNA for the CDR3: TGTGCCAGCAGCTCCGACCCCGTTACAGATACGCAGTATTTT.